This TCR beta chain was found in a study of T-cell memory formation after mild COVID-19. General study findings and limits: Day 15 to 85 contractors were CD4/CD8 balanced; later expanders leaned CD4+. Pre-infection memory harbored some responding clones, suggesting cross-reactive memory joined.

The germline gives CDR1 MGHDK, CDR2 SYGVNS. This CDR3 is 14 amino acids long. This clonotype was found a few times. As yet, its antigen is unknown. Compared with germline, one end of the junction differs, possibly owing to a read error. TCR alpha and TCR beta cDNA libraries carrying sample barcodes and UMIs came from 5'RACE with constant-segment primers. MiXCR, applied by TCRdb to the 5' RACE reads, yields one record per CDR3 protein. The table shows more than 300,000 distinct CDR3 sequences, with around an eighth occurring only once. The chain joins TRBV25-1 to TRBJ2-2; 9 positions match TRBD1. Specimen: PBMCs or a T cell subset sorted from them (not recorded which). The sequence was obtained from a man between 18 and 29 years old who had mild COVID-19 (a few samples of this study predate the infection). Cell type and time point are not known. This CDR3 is CASREGTGGGKLFF. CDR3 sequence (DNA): TGTGCCAGCAGAGAGGGAACAGGGGGCGGGAAGCTGTTTTTT.